This T cell receptor (beta chain) is drawn from a study of blood T cells in healthy people across ages. A sample-barcoded 5' primer and a J-beta primer mix were used in a second PCR of roughly 7 to 12 cycles. From the 5' RACE reads, TCRdb called clonotypes with MiXCR, one entry per CDR3 protein. The data show 450,000 to 650,000 distinct CDR3 sequences, nearly 25% seen once. The CDR3 loop spans 15 amino acids. V shed 1 base and J shed 4 bases, with 14 bases lying between them. The germline gives CDR1 SGHRS, CDR2 YFSETQ. These sequences were also reported in another study, on T cells of mothers and their children.

The clonotype was recovered from a boy younger than 18 in good health. The chain uses TRBV5-1 and TRBJ2-5; D perhaps matches TRBD1 (5 bases). The sequenced material came from blood. CDR3 in amino acids: CASSLPQGVLETQYF. Here the CDR3 DNA reads TGCGCCAGCAGCTTGCCCCAGGGCGTCTTAGAGACCCAGTACTTC.